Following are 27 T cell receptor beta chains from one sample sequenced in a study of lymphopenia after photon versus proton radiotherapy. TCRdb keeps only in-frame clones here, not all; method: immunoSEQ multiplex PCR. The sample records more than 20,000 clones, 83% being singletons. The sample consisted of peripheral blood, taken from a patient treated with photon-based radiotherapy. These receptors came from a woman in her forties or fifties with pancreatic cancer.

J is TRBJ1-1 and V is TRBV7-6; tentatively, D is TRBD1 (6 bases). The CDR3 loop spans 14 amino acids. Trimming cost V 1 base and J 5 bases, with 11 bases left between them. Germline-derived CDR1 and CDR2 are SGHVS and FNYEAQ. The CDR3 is CASSLVSGATEAFF. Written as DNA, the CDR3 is TGTGCCAGCAGCTTAGTATCAGGGGCGACTGAAGCTTTCTTT.

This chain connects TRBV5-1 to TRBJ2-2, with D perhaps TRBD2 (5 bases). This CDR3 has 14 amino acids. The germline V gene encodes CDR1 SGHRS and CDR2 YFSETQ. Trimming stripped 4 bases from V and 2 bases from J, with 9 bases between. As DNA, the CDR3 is TGCGCCAGCAGCGGCGGGCTTAACACCGGGGAGCTGTTTTTT. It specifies CASSGGLNTGELFF.

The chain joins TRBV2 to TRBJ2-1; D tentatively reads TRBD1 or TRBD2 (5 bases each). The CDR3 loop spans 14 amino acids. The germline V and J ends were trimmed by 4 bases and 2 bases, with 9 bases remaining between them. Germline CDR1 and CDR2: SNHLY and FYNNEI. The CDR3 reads CASSAPGPYNEQFF. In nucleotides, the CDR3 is TGTGCCAGCAGTGCACCGGGACCCTACAATGAGCAGTTCTTC.

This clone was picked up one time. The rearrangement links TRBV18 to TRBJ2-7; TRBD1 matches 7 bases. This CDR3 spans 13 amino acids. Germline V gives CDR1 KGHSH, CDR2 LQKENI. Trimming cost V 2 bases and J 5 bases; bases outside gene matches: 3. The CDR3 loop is CASSPFDRDEQYF. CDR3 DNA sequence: TGTGCCAGCTCACCATTTGACAGGGACGAGCAGTACTTC.

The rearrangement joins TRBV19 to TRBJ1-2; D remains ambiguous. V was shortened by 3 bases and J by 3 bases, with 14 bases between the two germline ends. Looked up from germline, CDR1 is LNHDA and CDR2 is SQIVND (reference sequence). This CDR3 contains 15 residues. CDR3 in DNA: TGTGCCAGTAGTATCGGGTGGGGAGCGGACTATGGCTACACCTTC. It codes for CASSIGWGADYGYTF.

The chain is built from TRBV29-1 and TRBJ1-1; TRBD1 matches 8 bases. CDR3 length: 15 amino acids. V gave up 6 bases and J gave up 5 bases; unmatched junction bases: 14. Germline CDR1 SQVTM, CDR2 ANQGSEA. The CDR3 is CSVRIQGARGTEAFF. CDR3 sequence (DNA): TGCAGCGTCCGGATCCAGGGGGCGAGAGGGACTGAAGCTTTCTTT.

The CDR3: CASSLGTSDNYEQYF. The CDR3 DNA is TGTGCCAGCAGCCTAGGGACTAGCGATAACTACGAGCAGTACTTC. This rearrangement joins TRBV9 to TRBJ2-7; TRBD2 matches at 10 bases. There are 15 residues in the CDR3. Germline CDR1 and CDR2: SGDLS and YYNGEE. Germline trimming cut 4 bases from V and 3 bases from J; bases unmatched to any gene: 7.

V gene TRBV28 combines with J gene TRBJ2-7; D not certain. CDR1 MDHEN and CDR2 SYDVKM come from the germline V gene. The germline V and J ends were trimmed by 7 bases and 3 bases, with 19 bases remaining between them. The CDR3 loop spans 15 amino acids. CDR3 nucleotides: TGTGCCAGCACCGACCCCGGGCAGTTCTACTACGAGCAGTACTTC. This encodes CASTDPGQFYYEQYF.

CDR3 sequence: CASVSDNSYEQYF. CDR3 coding DNA: TGTGCCAGCGTCTCGGACAATTCCTACGAGCAGTACTTC. V and J are TRBV6-1 and TRBJ2-7, with D maybe TRBD1 (5 bases). The CDR3 runs to 13 residues. Germline CDR1 and CDR2: MNHNS and SASEGT. Trimming left V 8 bases short and J 1 base short, with 12 bases between.

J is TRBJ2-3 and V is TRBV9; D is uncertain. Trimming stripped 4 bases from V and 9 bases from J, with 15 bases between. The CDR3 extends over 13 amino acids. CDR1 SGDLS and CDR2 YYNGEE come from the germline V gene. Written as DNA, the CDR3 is TGTGCCAGCAGCCCGATACAAGGCGGCACGCAGTATTTT. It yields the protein CASSPIQGGTQYF.

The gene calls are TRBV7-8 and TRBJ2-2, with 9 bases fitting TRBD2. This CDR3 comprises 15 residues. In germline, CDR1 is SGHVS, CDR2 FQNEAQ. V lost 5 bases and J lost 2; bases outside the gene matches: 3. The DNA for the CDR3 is TGTGCCAGCAGCCAGGGACTAGCCAACACCGGGGAGCTGTTTTTT. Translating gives CASSQGLANTGELFF.

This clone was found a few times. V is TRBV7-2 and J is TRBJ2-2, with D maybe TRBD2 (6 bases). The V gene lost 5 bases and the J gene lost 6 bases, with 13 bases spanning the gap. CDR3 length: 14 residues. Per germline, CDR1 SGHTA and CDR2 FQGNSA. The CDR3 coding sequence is TGTGCCAGCAGCCCCCGGGAGTATGCCGGGGAGCTGTTTTTT. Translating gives CASSPREYAGELFF.

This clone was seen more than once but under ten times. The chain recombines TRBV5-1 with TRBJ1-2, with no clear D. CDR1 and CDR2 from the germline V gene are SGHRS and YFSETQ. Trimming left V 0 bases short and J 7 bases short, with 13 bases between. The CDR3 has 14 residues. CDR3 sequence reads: CASSLVRVESGYTF. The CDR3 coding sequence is TGCGCCAGCAGCTTGGTGAGGGTAGAGAGTGGCTACACCTTC.

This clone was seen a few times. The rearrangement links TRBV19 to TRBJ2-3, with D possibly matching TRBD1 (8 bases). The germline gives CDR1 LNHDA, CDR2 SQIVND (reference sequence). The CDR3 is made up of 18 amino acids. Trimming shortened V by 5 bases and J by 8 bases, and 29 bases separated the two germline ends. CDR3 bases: TGTGCCAGTAGTGTAGGGGAGTCCGACAGGGGACTAACTGGTACGCAGTATTTT. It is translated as CASSVGESDRGLTGTQYF.

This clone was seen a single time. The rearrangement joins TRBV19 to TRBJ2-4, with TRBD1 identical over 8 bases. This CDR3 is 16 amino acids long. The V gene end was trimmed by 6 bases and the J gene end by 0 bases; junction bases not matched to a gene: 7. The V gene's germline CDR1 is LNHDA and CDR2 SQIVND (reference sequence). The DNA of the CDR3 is TGTGCCAGTAGACGTCAGGGGGCGCGAGCCAAAAACATTCAGTACTTC. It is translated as CASRRQGARAKNIQYF.

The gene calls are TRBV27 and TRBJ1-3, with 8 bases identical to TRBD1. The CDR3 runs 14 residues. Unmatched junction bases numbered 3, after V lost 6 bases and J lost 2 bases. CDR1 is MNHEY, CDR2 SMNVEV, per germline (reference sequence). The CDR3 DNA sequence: TGTGCCAGCAGGGGACAGGCAGCTGGAAACACCATATATTTT. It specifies CASRGQAAGNTIYF.

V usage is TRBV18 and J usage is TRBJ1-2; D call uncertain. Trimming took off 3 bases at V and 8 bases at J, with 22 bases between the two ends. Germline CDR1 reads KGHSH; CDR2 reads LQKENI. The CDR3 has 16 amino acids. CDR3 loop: CASSPLPEAKKEGYTF. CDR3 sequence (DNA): TGTGCCAGCTCACCCCTTCCCGAAGCCAAAAAGGAGGGCTACACCTTC.

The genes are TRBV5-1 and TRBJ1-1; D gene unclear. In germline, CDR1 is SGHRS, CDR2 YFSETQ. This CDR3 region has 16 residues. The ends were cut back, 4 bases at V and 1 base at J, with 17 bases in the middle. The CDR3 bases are TGCGCCAGCAGCAAATTGGGTGCAACGGGGAACACTGAAGCTTTCTTT. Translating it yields CASSKLGATGNTEAFF.

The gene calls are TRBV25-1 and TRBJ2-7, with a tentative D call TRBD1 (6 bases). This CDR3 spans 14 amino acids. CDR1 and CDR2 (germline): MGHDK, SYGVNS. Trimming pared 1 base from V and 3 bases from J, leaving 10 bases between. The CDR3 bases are TGTGCCAGCAGTGAATCAGGCAGGGGCTACGAGCAGTACTTC. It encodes CASSESGRGYEQYF.

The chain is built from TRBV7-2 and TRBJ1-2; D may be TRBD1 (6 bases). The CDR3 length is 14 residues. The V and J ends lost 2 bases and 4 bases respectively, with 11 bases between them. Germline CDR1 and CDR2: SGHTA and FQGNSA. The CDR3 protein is CASSLSTGAYGYTF. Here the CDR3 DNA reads TGTGCCAGCAGCTTATCCACGGGGGCCTATGGCTACACCTTC.

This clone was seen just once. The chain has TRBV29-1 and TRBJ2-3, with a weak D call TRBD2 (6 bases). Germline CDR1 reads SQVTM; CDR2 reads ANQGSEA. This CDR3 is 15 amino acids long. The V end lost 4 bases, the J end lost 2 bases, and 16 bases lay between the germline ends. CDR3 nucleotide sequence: TGCAGCGTTGTGGGGGAGACGGGGGACACAGATACGCAGTATTTT. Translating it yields CSVVGETGDTDTQYF.

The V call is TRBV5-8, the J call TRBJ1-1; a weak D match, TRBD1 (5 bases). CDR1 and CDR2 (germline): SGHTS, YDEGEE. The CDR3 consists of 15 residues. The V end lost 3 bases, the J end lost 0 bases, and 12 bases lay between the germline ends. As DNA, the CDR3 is TGTGCCAGCAGCTCCCAGGTGACAGTGAACACTGAAGCTTTCTTT. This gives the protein CASSSQVTVNTEAFF.

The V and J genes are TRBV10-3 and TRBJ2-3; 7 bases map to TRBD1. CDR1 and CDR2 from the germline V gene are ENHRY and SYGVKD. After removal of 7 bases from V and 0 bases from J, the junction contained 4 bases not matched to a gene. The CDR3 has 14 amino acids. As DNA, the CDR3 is TGTGCCATCAAGGGGGCTTTTAGCACAGATACGCAGTATTTT. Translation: CAIKGAFSTDTQYF.

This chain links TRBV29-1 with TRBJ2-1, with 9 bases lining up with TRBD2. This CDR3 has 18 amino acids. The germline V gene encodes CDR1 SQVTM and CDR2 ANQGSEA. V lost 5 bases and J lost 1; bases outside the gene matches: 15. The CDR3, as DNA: TGCAGCGTTCAGGGGTCCTCAATGGCGGGAGGGTCCTACAATGAGCAGTTCTTC. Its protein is CSVQGSSMAGGSYNEQFF.

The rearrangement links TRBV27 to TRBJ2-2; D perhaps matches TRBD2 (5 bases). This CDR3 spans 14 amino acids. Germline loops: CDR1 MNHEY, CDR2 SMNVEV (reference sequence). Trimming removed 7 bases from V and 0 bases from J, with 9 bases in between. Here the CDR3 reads CASNSRANTGELFF. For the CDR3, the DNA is TGTGCCAGCAACTCGAGGGCGAACACCGGGGAGCTGTTTTTT.

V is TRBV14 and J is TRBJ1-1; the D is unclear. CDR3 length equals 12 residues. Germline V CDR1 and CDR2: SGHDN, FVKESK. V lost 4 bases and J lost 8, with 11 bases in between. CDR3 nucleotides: TGTGCCAGCAGCCCCGTTTTTTCGGAAGCTTTCTTT. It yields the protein CASSPVFSEAFF.

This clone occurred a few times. The CDR3 region is CASSVDSQGITNYGYTF. The CDR3, as DNA: TGTGCCAGCAGCGTAGATTCCCAGGGGATAACTAACTATGGCTACACCTTC. The chain is built from TRBV9 and TRBJ1-2; a weak D match, TRBD1 (6 bases). CDR3 length equals 17 residues. V was clipped by 0 bases and J by 0 bases, with 15 bases between them. Germline V gene data show CDR1 as SGDLS and CDR2 as YYNGEE.